The 30 T cell receptor beta chains presented below share a single source sample, sequenced in a study of cytomegalovirus exposure and HLA in healthy donors. The PCR used 60 Vbeta and 13 Jbeta primers. The data were produced by immunoSEQ multiplex PCR, yet TCRdb's version contains in-frame clones alone and is incomplete. Of 150,000 to 200,000 clones listed, roughly 60% were seen once; the top ten hold around 3.2%. The sequenced sample was PBMCs. These receptors were taken from a man aged 40-49 years in good health and CMV-seronegative.

This sequence joins TRBV15 and TRBJ2-1; 8 nucleotides agree with TRBD1. The J segment lost 4 bases and the V segment lost 0 bases, leaving 11 bases of the junction unmatched. Germline CDR1 LNHNV, CDR2 YYDKDF (reference sequence). This CDR3 comprises 18 residues. In DNA form, the CDR3 reads TGTGCCACCAGCAGAGATTTGCCAGGGGGCACGAAGTACAATGAGCAGTTCTTC. Translation gives CATSRDLPGGTKYNEQFF.

The V call is TRBV28, the J call TRBJ2-5; 7 bases agree with TRBD2. V shed 2 bases and J 9 bases; nucleotides not matched to a gene: 12. Germline CDR1 reads MDHEN; CDR2 reads SYDVKM. The CDR3 has 15 amino acids. As DNA, the CDR3 is TGTGCCAGCAGTTTAGGGGAGGGGCGGAGGGTGGCCCAGTACTTC. Translated, it gives CASSLGEGRRVAQYF. Filled out from reference TRBV28 and TRBJ2-5, the complete variable domain reads DVKVTQSSRYLVKRTGEKVFLECVQDMDHENMFWYRQDPGLGLRLIYFSYDVKMKEKGDIPEGYSVSREKKERFSLILESASTNQTSMYLCASSLGEGRRVAQYFGPGTRLLVL.

On this clone: Other DNA variants within this sample encode the same CDR3. The chain uses TRBV5-4 and TRBJ2-1; possibly TRBD1 for D (6 bases). This CDR3 contains 16 residues. Germline CDR1 and CDR2: SGHNT and YYREEE (reference sequence). Trimming stripped 3 bases from V and 2 bases from J, with 15 bases between. CDR3 sequence: CASSSLYRVTYNEQFF. Written as DNA, the CDR3 is TGTGCCAGCAGCTCCCTGTACAGGGTTACCTACAATGAGCAGTTCTTC.

This rearrangement joins TRBV25-1 to TRBJ2-3; tentatively, D is TRBD1 (5 bases). The germline V gene encodes CDR1 MGHDK and CDR2 SYGVNS. V lost 5 bases and J 0 bases, leaving 12 bases between the germline ends. The CDR3 consists of 15 residues. The CDR3 here is CASSRQYSSTDTQYF. In DNA, the CDR3 is TGTGCCAGCAGTCGACAGTATTCTAGCACAGATACGCAGTATTTT.

This chain links TRBV4-3 with TRBJ1-1; TRBD1 might be the D (5 bases). Trimming cost V 3 bases and J 0 bases, with 11 bases left between them. Germline V gene lookup returns CDR1 LGHNA and CDR2 YSLEER. The CDR3 sequence is 15 residues long. Written as DNA, the CDR3 is TGCGCCAGCAGCCATTCGACAGCCTTGAACACTGAAGCTTTCTTT. Translating it yields CASSHSTALNTEAFF.

The gene calls are TRBV10-3 and TRBJ1-1; 8 positions agree with TRBD1. Germline CDR1 is ENHRY and CDR2 is SYGVKD. V was clipped by 0 bases and J by 6 bases; unmatched bases: 6. This CDR3 has 15 amino acids. The CDR3 nucleotides read TGTGCCATCAGTGAGTCGCAGGGGGCAAGTCCTGAAGCTTTCTTT. Its protein product is CAISESQGASPEAFF.

The chain has TRBV4-3 and TRBJ2-5; tentatively, D is TRBD1 (6 bases). Germline loops: CDR1 LGHNA, CDR2 YSLEER. CDR3 length: 15 residues. V lost 1 base, J lost 1 base, and 10 bases lay in between. For the CDR3, the DNA is TGCGCCAGCAGCCAAGCCGACAGGAGCCAAGAGACCCAGTACTTC. It codes for CASSQADRSQETQYF.

V gene TRBV1 combines with J gene TRBJ2-2; TRBD1, the table's D call, was not compared with the DNA. TRBV1 is noted as a pseudogene. This CDR3 has 15 residues. This CDR3 is CTSSQGGTEAGELFF. CDR3 bases: TGCACCAGCAGCCAAGGGGGGACAGAGGCCGGGGAGCTGTTTTTT.

The genes are TRBV27 and TRBJ2-1, with 12 positions matching TRBD2. CDR3 size: 16 residues. Germline V CDR1 and CDR2: MNHEY, SMNVEV (reference sequence). V shed 5 bases and J 4 bases; nucleotides not matched to a gene: 6. CDR3 sequence (DNA): TGTGCCAGCAGTCCCCGACTAGCGGGGGTGTACAATGAGCAGTTCTTC. Translation gives CASSPRLAGVYNEQFF.

The chain employs TRBV29-1 and TRBJ1-5, with a weak D call TRBD1 (6 bases). The ends were cut back, 5 bases at V and 4 bases at J, with 18 bases in the middle. Germline values: CDR1 SQVTM, CDR2 ANQGSEA. The CDR3 is 15 amino acids. The CDR3 DNA reads as TGCAGCGTTCCATCAGGAGGGGGGGGGAATCAGCCCCAGCATTTT. Its protein product is CSVPSGGGGNQPQHF.

This chain joins TRBV5-1 and TRBJ2-2; 7 nucleotides align to TRBD1. From germline, CDR1 is SGHRS and CDR2 YFSETQ. Unmatched junction bases numbered 11, after V lost 4 bases and J lost 5 bases. The CDR3 covers 16 residues. CDR3 protein: CASSLGPTGETGELFF. As DNA, the CDR3 is TGCGCCAGCAGCCTTGGTCCCACAGGGGAAACCGGGGAGCTGTTTTTT.

This clone was seen once. The genes are TRBV15 and TRBJ2-1; 8 bases fit TRBD2. V lost 0 bases to trimming and J lost 7 bases; unmatched junction nucleotides: 11. The CDR3 spans 17 residues. The germline V gene has CDR1 LNHNV and CDR2 YYDKDF (reference sequence). This CDR3 is CATSRDVGGGIKNEQFF. The CDR3 bases are TGTGCCACCAGCAGAGATGTCGGGGGGGGGATAAAGAATGAGCAGTTCTTC.

This clone was counted between two and nine times. The V call is TRBV4-1, the J call TRBJ2-7, with TRBD1 matching 9 bases. Per the germline V gene, CDR1 is MGHRA and CDR2 is YSYEKL. V lost 1 base and J lost 5; bases outside the gene matches: 9. CDR3 size: 16 residues. CDR3 sequence: CASSQAPGQGLDEQYF. In DNA form, the CDR3 reads TGCGCCAGCAGCCAAGCACCGGGACAGGGTCTGGACGAGCAGTACTTC.

The V gene is TRBV4-2, the J gene TRBJ2-7; 8 nucleotides match TRBD1. This CDR3 spans 14 amino acids. Germline V gene sequence: CDR1 LGHNA, CDR2 YNFKEQ. V was clipped by 4 bases and J by 2 bases; unmatched bases: 4. The CDR3 DNA reads as TGTGCCAGCAGCCCCCGGGACAGGACCTACGAGCAGTACTTC. Translation gives CASSPRDRTYEQYF.

The chain couples TRBV30 to TRBJ1-2, with a possible D match to TRBD1 (6 bases). V lost 4 bases to trimming and J lost 8 bases, with 14 bases between them. The CDR3 is 12 amino acids. Per the germline V gene, CDR1 is GTSNPN and CDR2 is SVGIG (reference sequence). CDR3 sequence (DNA): TGTGCCTGGACTTCCGGGACATTAGGCTACACCTTC. It yields the protein CAWTSGTLGYTF.

V is TRBV5-1 and J is TRBJ1-2; TRBD1 agrees at 11 bases. With V trimmed by 4 bases and J by 2 bases, 4 bases remained unmatched. From germline, CDR1 is SGHRS and CDR2 YFSETQ. This CDR3 is built from 15 residues. The CDR3 bases are TGCGCCAGCAGCCCGGGACAGGGGGTGAACTATGGCTACACCTTC. Amino acid sequence: CASSPGQGVNYGYTF.

This chain uses TRBV27 with TRBJ2-7, with a possible D match to TRBD2 (5 bases). The V gene lost 3 bases and the J gene lost 3 bases, with 15 bases spanning the gap. The CDR3 loop spans 15 amino acids. CDR1 is MNHEY and CDR2 is SMNVEV in the germline V gene (reference sequence). Here the CDR3 reads CASSFGGRPIYEQYF. The CDR3, as DNA: TGTGCCAGCAGTTTCGGAGGCAGGCCCATCTACGAGCAGTACTTC.

The J gene is TRBJ1-2, the V gene TRBV30, with D perhaps TRBD1 (6 bases). V lost 0 bases and J lost 7, with 21 bases in between. The germline gives CDR1 GTSNPN, CDR2 SVGIG (reference sequence). The CDR3 has 16 residues. Written as DNA, the CDR3 is TGTGCCTGGAGTGTAATCCCCGGGACAAGTGGAGGTGGCTACACCTTC. Translated: CAWSVIPGTSGGGYTF.

The rearrangement joins TRBV10-3 to TRBJ1-1; the D gene is possibly TRBD1 (5 bases). V shed 6 bases and J shed 0 bases, with 14 bases lying between them. The CDR3 covers 15 residues. Per the germline V gene, CDR1 is ENHRY and CDR2 is SYGVKD. The CDR3 here is CAIRGDGAMNTEAFF. In DNA, the CDR3 is TGTGCCATCAGGGGTGATGGGGCAATGAACACTGAAGCTTTCTTT.

This chain uses TRBV11-3 with TRBJ2-3, with TRBD2 matching over 9 bases. There are 17 residues in the CDR3. Per germline, CDR1 SGHNT and CDR2 YENEEA. J gave up 1 base and V 3 bases, and 8 bases lay outside the gene matches. CDR3 in amino acids: CASSFLAGGPGTDTQYF. In nucleotides, the CDR3 is TGTGCCAGCAGCTTTTTGGCGGGGGGGCCTGGCACAGATACGCAGTATTTT.

This chain joins TRBV7-2 and TRBJ2-7; no definite D call. Germline lookup yields CDR1 SGHTA and CDR2 FQGNSA. CDR3 length: 14 residues. V was pared by 5 bases and J by 2 bases, with 13 bases between. The CDR3 reads CASSIGPQAYEQYF. The CDR3, as DNA: TGTGCCAGCAGCATAGGACCCCAGGCCTACGAGCAGTACTTC.

V usage is TRBV27 and J usage is TRBJ1-2; D is uncertain. The CDR3 sequence is 14 residues long. Per the germline V gene, CDR1 is MNHEY and CDR2 is SMNVEV (reference sequence). Trimming removed 0 bases at V and 5 bases at J, with 10 bases between. The CDR3 DNA reads as TGTGCCAGCAGTTTATCCGACCCGACTTATGGCTACACCTTC. Its protein is CASSLSDPTYGYTF.

This clone showed up just once. The junction does not match germline at one end; this may be a read error. The chain uses TRBV7-7 and TRBJ2-3, with 9 bases aligning to TRBD1. Germline V CDR1 and CDR2: SSHAT, FNYEAQ (reference sequence). The CDR3 length is 17 residues. The CDR3 DNA sequence: TGTGCTAGCAGCTTAGGTCCGGGACAGGGAGGTCCAGATACGCAGTATTTT. Its translation: CASSLGPGQGGPDTQYF. The entire variable domain, with the rest obtained from reference TRBV7-7 and TRBJ2-3, is as follows: GAGVSQSPRYKVTKRGQDVTLRCDPISSHATLYWYQQALGQGPEFLTYFNYEAQPDKSGLPSDRFSAERPEGSISTLTIQRTEQRDSAMYRCASSLGPGQGGPDTQYFGPGTRLTVL.

V usage is TRBV4-1 and J usage is TRBJ2-7, with TRBD1 matching 8 bases. The CDR3 has 15 amino acids. V lost 1 base and J lost 4; bases outside the gene matches: 6. The germline gives CDR1 MGHRA, CDR2 YSYEKL. CDR3 bases: TGCGCCAGCAGCCAAGTGGGGACAGGTAAATACGAGCAGTACTTC. Encoded protein: CASSQVGTGKYEQYF.

The chain joins TRBV5-8 to TRBJ2-7; TRBD2 matches 7 bases. Trimming took 1 base from V and 1 from J; bases not matched to a gene: 8. CDR3 length: 16 amino acids. Germline assignment: CDR1 SGHTS and CDR2 YDEGEE. The CDR3 nucleotides read TGTGCCAGCAGCTTGCCAGCGGGGTACGATTCCTACGAGCAGTACTTC. It codes for CASSLPAGYDSYEQYF.

The chain links TRBV4-1 to TRBJ2-5, with 10 positions matching TRBD2. The tail of the sequence fits TRBJ2-7 better, so the J call may be wrong. This CDR3 is 18 amino acids long. Germline CDR1 and CDR2: MGHRA and YSYEKL. The CDR3 DNA is TGCGCCAGCAGCCAAACCGGCAAGGGACTAGCGAGTTCCTACGAGCAGTACTTC. The encoded protein is CASSQTGKGLASSYEQYF.

On this clone: Germline is not matched at one junction end, which may reflect a read error. The V gene is TRBV6-4, the J gene TRBJ1-1, with unresolved D. Germline V lookup: CDR1 MRHNA, CDR2 SNTAGT. This CDR3 contains 13 residues. CDR3: CASSVTENTEVFF. The CDR3 DNA follows: TGTGCCAGCAGTGTCACAGAGAACACTGAAGTTTTCTTT.

The CDR3 reads CASSLTGETYNEQFF. Here the CDR3 DNA reads TGCGCCAGCAGCCTTACAGGAGAGACTTACAATGAGCAGTTCTTC. V is TRBV5-1 and J is TRBJ2-1; possible D gene TRBD1, 5 bases. Deletions cut 4 bases from V and 4 bases from J, with 15 bases between. CDR1 and CDR2 (germline): SGHRS, YFSETQ. The CDR3 loop spans 15 amino acids.

This clone was observed a single time. The rearrangement joins TRBV12-5 to TRBJ1-4, with D perhaps matching TRBD1 (6 bases). This CDR3 has 16 residues. Trimming cost V 2 bases and J 0 bases, with 10 bases left between them. CDR1 and CDR2 (germline): LGHNT, FRNRAP. The CDR3 spells CASGLSGGATNEKLFF. Here the CDR3 DNA reads TGTGCTAGTGGTTTGTCGGGGGGCGCAACTAATGAAAAACTGTTTTTT.

The gene calls are TRBV28 and TRBJ2-5; 11 bases match TRBD1. After removal of 6 bases from V and 5 bases from J, the junction contained 11 bases not matched to a gene. The CDR3 sequence is 16 residues long. CDR1 is MDHEN and CDR2 is SYDVKM in the germline V gene. The CDR3 sequence is CASRDRTGGLRETQYF. The CDR3 nucleotides read TGTGCCAGCAGAGACCGGACAGGGGGCCTTAGGGAGACCCAGTACTTC.